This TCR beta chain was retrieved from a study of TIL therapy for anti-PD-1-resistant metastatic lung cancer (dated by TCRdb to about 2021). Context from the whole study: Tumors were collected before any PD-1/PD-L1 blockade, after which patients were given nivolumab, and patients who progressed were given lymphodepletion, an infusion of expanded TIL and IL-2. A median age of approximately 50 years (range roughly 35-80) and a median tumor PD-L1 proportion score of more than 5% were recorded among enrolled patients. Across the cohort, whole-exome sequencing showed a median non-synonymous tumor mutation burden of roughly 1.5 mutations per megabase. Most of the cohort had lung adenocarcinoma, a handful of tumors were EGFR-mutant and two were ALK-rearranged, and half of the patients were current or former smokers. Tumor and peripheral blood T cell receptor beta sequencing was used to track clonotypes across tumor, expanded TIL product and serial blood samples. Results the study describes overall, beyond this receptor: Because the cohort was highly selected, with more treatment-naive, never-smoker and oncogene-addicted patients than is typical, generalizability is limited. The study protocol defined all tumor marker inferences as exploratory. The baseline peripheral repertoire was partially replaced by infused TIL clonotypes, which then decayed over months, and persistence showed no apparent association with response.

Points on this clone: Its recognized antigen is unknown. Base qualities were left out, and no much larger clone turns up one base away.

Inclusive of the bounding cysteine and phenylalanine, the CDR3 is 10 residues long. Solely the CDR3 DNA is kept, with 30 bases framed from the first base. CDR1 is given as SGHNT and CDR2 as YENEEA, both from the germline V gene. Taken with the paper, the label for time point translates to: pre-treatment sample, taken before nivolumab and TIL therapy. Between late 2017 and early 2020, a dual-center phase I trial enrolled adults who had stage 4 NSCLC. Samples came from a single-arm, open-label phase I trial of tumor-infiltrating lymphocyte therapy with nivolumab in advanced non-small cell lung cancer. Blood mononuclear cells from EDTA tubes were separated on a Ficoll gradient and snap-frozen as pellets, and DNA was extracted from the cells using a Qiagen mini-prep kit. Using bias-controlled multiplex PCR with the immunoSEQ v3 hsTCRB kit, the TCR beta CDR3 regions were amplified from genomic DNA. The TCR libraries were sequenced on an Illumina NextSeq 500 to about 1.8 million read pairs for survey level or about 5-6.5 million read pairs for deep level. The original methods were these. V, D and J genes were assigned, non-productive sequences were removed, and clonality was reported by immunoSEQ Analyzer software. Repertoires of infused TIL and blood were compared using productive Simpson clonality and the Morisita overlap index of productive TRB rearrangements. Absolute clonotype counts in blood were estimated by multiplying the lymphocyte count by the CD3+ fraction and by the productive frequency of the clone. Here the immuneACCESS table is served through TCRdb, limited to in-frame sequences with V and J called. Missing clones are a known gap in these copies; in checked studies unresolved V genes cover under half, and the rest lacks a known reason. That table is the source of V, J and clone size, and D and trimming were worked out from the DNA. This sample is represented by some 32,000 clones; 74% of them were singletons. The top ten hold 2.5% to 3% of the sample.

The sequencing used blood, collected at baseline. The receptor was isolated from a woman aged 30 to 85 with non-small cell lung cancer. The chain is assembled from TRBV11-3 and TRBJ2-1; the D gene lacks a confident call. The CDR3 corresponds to CRVPSNEQFF. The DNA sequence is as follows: TGTCGGGTTCCCAGCAATGAGCAGTTCTTC.